This T cell receptor (beta chain) emerged from a study of shared clonotypes between healthy human individuals. Study-wide background: Aged 18 to 49, the donors were two women and three men. Findings and caveats of the study: Clonotypes which were not shared had lower generation probabilities than clonotypes that all four donors shared. Across subsets, estimated richness was generally greater for naive than for memory populations.

The repertoire was sequenced with immunoSEQ multiplex PCR; TCRdb's copy has only in-frame clones and lacks some. The table records a few million clones, roughly 90% of them present only once. Remarks on this clone: Its antigen remains unknown. Other DNA sequences in this specimen translate into the identical CDR3.

There are 14 residues in the CDR3. Trimming pared 0 bases from V and 3 bases from J, leaving 7 bases between. Germline values: CDR1 SGDLS, CDR2 YYNGEE. Sequenced material: naive CD4+ T cells from PBMCs. As to subset: CD45RA+ positively selected. This TCR was sampled from a young man in good health. Some clones in this sample may be carry-over from other donors' samples. The chain recombines TRBV9 with TRBJ2-1; D is undetermined. In DNA, the CDR3 is TGTGCCAGCAGCGTAGGAGGAAACTACAATGAGCAGTTCTTC. The encoded protein is CASSVGGNYNEQFF.